A single sample is the source of the 23 T cell receptor beta chains below, sequenced in a study of human T cells and chemical hapten exposure. TCRdb reanalysed the RACE reads using MiXCR and keeps one entry per CDR3 protein. Of around 130,000 distinct CDR3 sequences in the sample, approximately 8.3% are singletons; the top ten hold around 1.9%. Regarding time point: healthy volunteer bleed at 2 weeks. Someone pulled total RNA out of unfractionated whole blood. The sample taken for sequencing was whole blood. The receptors were sampled from a male donor in good health. Some clones in this sample may be carry-over from other donors' samples.

This clonotype was counted at least ten times. The chain couples TRBV11-2 to TRBJ2-7; D is undetermined. Germline V gene data show CDR1 as SGHAT and CDR2 as FQNNGV. CDR3 length equals 14 residues. V lost 5 bases, J lost 2 bases, and 13 bases lay in between. The CDR3 DNA is TGTGCCAGCAGCCCGGGCCTCCGCCCCTACGAGCAGTACTTC. Translation gives CASSPGLRPYEQYF.

The sample holds a few counts of this clonotype. The CDR3 sequence: CASSQGLGGAWTEAFF. In DNA form, the CDR3 reads TGTGCCAGCAGCCAAGGTTTGGGGGGGGCTTGGACTGAAGCTTTCTTT. The chain joins TRBV3-1 to TRBJ1-1, with D perhaps matching TRBD1 (6 bases). Trimming pared 1 base from V and 5 bases from J, leaving 17 bases between. The CDR3 is made up of 16 amino acids. Germline V gene lookup returns CDR1 LGHDT and CDR2 YNNKEL (reference sequence).

The genes are TRBV4-3 and TRBJ2-1, with D unclear. CDR3 length: 14 amino acids. Trimming shortened V by 0 bases and J by 8 bases, and 11 bases separated the two germline ends. The germline gives CDR1 LGHNA, CDR2 YSLEER. The CDR3 DNA follows: TGCGCCAGCAGCCAAGATCAAAGGGCGGATGAGCAGTTCTTC. This translates into CASSQDQRADEQFF.

This clonotype was counted many times. V gene TRBV6-2 or TRBV6-3 combines with J gene TRBJ1-2, with 7 bases fitting TRBD1. Trimming removed 6 bases from V and 2 bases from J; junction bases left unmatched: 9. CDR3 length: 15 residues. CDR1 is MNHEY and CDR2 is SVGEGT in the germline V gene. CDR3 in DNA: TGTGCCAGCAGAAAACAGGGGAGAGACAACTATGGCTACACCTTC. Translating gives CASRKQGRDNYGYTF.

The gene calls are TRBV19 and TRBJ2-2; possibly TRBD2 for D (6 bases). The germline V and J ends were trimmed by 7 bases and 6 bases, with 15 bases remaining between them. This CDR3 is 14 amino acids long. Germline-derived CDR1 and CDR2 are LNHDA and SQIVND (reference sequence). CDR3 loop: CASKEGGVPGELFF. The CDR3 DNA reads TGTGCCAGTAAAGAGGGAGGTGTGCCCGGGGAGCTGTTTTTT.

This clonotype was seen only a few times. The chain couples TRBV7-2 to TRBJ2-6; TRBD2 matches at 9 bases. Germline V gene lookup returns CDR1 SGHTA and CDR2 FQGNSA. V shed 1 base, J shed 1 base, and the junction held 5 bases outside the gene matches. The CDR3 length is 18 residues. Written as DNA, the CDR3 is TGTGCCAGCAGCTTAGGGCCAGCGGGAGGATCTGGGGCCAACGTCCTGACTTTC. Protein product: CASSLGPAGGSGANVLTF.

V and J are TRBV20-1 and TRBJ1-1; maybe TRBD1 (5 bases). This CDR3 has 13 amino acids. Deletions cut 5 bases from V and 5 bases from J, with 15 bases between. In germline, CDR1 is DFQATT, CDR2 SNEGSKA (reference sequence). The DNA for the CDR3 is TGCAGTGCTGAGAATGGGGCGCGTACTGAAGCTTTCTTT. This codes for CSAENGARTEAFF.

This clonotype appeared a few times. The chain joins TRBV3-1 to TRBJ1-1; 9 nucleotides match TRBD1. There are 17 residues in the CDR3. The ends lost 4 bases at V and 0 bases at J; junction bases unmatched: 9. CDR1 is LGHDT, CDR2 YNNKEL, per germline (reference sequence). The CDR3 DNA follows: TGTGCCAGCAGCCCCCGGGTTTGGACAGGGGTGAACACTGAAGCTTTCTTT. It translates to CASSPRVWTGVNTEAFF.

This clonotype was observed a handful of times. The CDR3 is CASSESTGFLEAFF. Here the CDR3 DNA reads TGCGCCAGCAGTGAGTCAACTGGTTTCCTCGAAGCTTTCTTT. The chain links TRBV10-1 to TRBJ1-1; D ambiguous. CDR1 and CDR2 from the germline V gene are WNHNN and SYGVQD (reference sequence). Trimming shortened V by 0 bases and J by 8 bases, and 13 bases separated the two germline ends. This CDR3 spans 14 amino acids.

In its sample, this clonotype was seen a few times. The chain carries TRBV3-2 and TRBJ2-7. TRBV3-2 is marked as a pseudogene. The CDR3 extends over 14 amino acids. The chain's CDR3 is CASSPILMNYEQYF. Written as DNA, the CDR3 is TGTGCCAGCAGCCCCATTCTAATGAACTACGAGCAGTACTTC.

This sequence joins TRBV2 and TRBJ2-4; the match to TRBD2 covers 11 bases. The CDR3 runs to 16 residues. In germline, CDR1 is SNHLY, CDR2 FYNNEI. J was trimmed by 7 bases and V by 6 bases; bases with no gene match: 11. The CDR3 sequence is CASREGASGRSNIQYF. Here the CDR3 DNA reads TGTGCCAGCAGAGAGGGGGCTAGCGGGAGGAGCAACATTCAGTACTTC. The full variable domain, with the rest looked up from reference TRBV2 and TRBJ2-4, is EPEVTQTPSHQVTQMGQEVILRCVPISNHLYFYWYRQILGQKVEFLVSFYNNEISEKSEIFDDQFSVERPDGSNFTLKIRSTKLEDSAMYFCASREGASGRSNIQYFGAGTRLSVL.

The sample holds a few counts of this clonotype. The gene calls are TRBV2 and TRBJ2-7; TRBD2 agrees at 7 bases. The V gene's germline CDR1 is SNHLY and CDR2 FYNNEI. Germline trimming cut 2 bases from V and 6 bases from J; bases unmatched to any gene: 10. The CDR3 loop spans 15 amino acids. CDR3 loop: CASSEPGLRGSEQYF. The CDR3 DNA reads TGTGCCAGCAGTGAACCGGGACTAAGGGGATCCGAGCAGTACTTC. Using reference TRBV2 and TRBJ2-7 for the parts outside the CDR3, the full variable domain is EPEVTQTPSHQVTQMGQEVILRCVPISNHLYFYWYRQILGQKVEFLVSFYNNEISEKSEIFDDQFSVERPDGSNFTLKIRSTKLEDSAMYFCASSEPGLRGSEQYFGPGTRLTVT.

The J gene is TRBJ2-2, the V gene TRBV29-1; 12 bases agree with TRBD2. The CDR3 extends over 15 amino acids. With V trimmed by 4 bases and J by 2 bases, 2 bases remained unmatched. Per germline, CDR1 SQVTM and CDR2 ANQGSEA. The CDR3 sequence: CSVGTSGTNTGELFF. CDR3 coding DNA: TGCAGCGTTGGGACTAGCGGGACCAACACCGGGGAGCTGTTTTTT.

This clonotype was counted at least ten times. V gene TRBV7-9 combines with J gene TRBJ1-4; D uncertain. This CDR3 has 15 amino acids. V gave up 1 base and J gave up 7 bases, with 13 bases separating them. The germline V gene has CDR1 SEHNR and CDR2 FQNEAQ (reference sequence). DNA for the CDR3: TGTGCCAGCAGCTTAGGCACGGGTGCGGGTGAAAAACTGTTTTTT. As protein: CASSLGTGAGEKLFF.

The chain has TRBV19 and TRBJ1-5, with D unclear. V lost 5 bases and J 5 bases, leaving 10 bases between the germline ends. In germline, CDR1 is LNHDA, CDR2 SQIVND (reference sequence). The CDR3 loop spans 13 amino acids. CDR3 sequence (DNA): TGTGCCAGTAGTCGGGAATGGGATCAGCCCCAGCATTTT. Protein: CASSREWDQPQHF.

This chain joins TRBV4-3 and TRBJ2-1; 7 nucleotides line up with TRBD1. V lost 0 bases and J lost 1; bases outside the gene matches: 3. Germline V CDR1 and CDR2: LGHNA, YSLEER. The CDR3 sequence is 16 residues long. The CDR3 is CASSQEKGQSYNEQFF. DNA of the CDR3: TGCGCCAGCAGCCAAGAAAAGGGACAGTCCTACAATGAGCAGTTCTTC.

This clonotype was detected ten times or more. V is TRBV7-8 and J is TRBJ1-4; perhaps TRBD1 as D (6 bases). There are 14 residues in the CDR3. From germline, CDR1 is SGHVS and CDR2 FQNEAQ. V was shortened by 3 bases and J by 7 bases, with 12 bases between the two germline ends. The CDR3 DNA follows: TGTGCCAGCAGCTTTAGGGGGAGGGGTGAAAAACTGTTTTTT. Encoded protein: CASSFRGRGEKLFF.

The rearrangement joins TRBV19 to TRBJ1-3, with D tentatively TRBD1 (5 bases). The CDR3 consists of 16 residues. Germline loops: CDR1 LNHDA, CDR2 SQIVND (reference sequence). Trimming took 4 bases from V and 0 from J, leaving 13 bases between them. Written as DNA, the CDR3 is TGTGCCAGTAGTACTCCTTGGGACGGCTCTGGAAACACCATATATTTT. Translation: CASSTPWDGSGNTIYF. Looking up the rest from reference TRBV19 and TRBJ1-3 gives the full variable domain: DGGITQSPKYLFRKEGQNVTLSCEQNLNHDAMYWYRQDPGQGLRLIYYSQIVNDFQKGDIAEGYSVSREKKESFPLTVTSAQKNPTAFYLCASSTPWDGSGNTIYFGEGSWLTVV.

This clonotype was seen ten or more times. The chain links TRBV5-1 to TRBJ2-5; 11 bases are a match to TRBD2. The CDR3 covers 17 residues. Germline V lookup: CDR1 SGHRS, CDR2 YFSETQ. Unmatched junction bases numbered 10, after V lost 4 bases and J lost 2 bases. This chain's CDR3 is CASSPALAGGVQETQYF. CDR3 nucleotide sequence: TGCGCCAGCAGCCCCGCCTTAGCGGGAGGGGTACAAGAGACCCAGTACTTC.

The chain recombines TRBV9 with TRBJ2-1; TRBD2 agrees at 7 bases. Per the germline V gene, CDR1 is SGDLS and CDR2 is YYNGEE. CDR3 length: 16 amino acids. V trimming: 4 bases; J trimming: 4 bases; junction bases outside the gene matches: 11. The chain's CDR3 is CASSPPGGSGYNEQFF. The DNA of the CDR3 is TGTGCCAGCAGCCCCCCCGGCGGGAGTGGGTACAATGAGCAGTTCTTC.

This clonotype was counted many times. The chain employs TRBV27 and TRBJ2-5; D is ambiguous. The CDR3 consists of 15 residues. Trimming removed 2 bases at V and 3 bases at J, with 13 bases between. Germline V gene lookup returns CDR1 MNHEY and CDR2 SMNVEV (reference sequence). In DNA, the CDR3 is TGTGCCAGCAGTTTAGTTTCTGACCGGGAAGAGACCCAGTACTTC. Translating gives CASSLVSDREETQYF.

This clonotype has a handful of counts. The rearrangement joins TRBV25-1 to TRBJ1-2; TRBD1 aligns across 7 bases. The germline CDR1 and CDR2 sequences are MGHDK and SYGVNS. The CDR3 totals 15 residues. The V gene end was trimmed by 3 bases and the J gene end by 4 bases; junction bases not matched to a gene: 8. Here the CDR3 reads CASSDFRTGGYGYTF. The CDR3 DNA reads as TGTGCCAGCAGTGATTTCAGGACAGGTGGCTATGGCTACACCTTC.

A word on this clonotype: It may be a read error: a sequence one base away is much more abundant. The V call is TRBV14, the J call TRBJ2-7; TRBD2 matches at 8 bases. This CDR3 has 16 residues. Germline V lookup: CDR1 SGHDN, CDR2 FVKESK. CDR3 sequence (DNA): TGTGCCAGAAGCCAGCAAGCGGGAGAAGGCTCCTACGAGCAGTACTTC. This sequence encodes CARSQQAGEGSYEQYF. Looking up the rest from reference TRBV14 and TRBJ2-7 gives the full variable domain: EAGVTQFPSHSVIEKGQTVTLRCDPISGHDNLYWYRRVMGKEIKFLLHFVKESKQDESGMPNNRFLAERTGGTYSTLKVQPAELEDSGVYFCARSQQAGEGSYEQYFGPGTRLTVT.